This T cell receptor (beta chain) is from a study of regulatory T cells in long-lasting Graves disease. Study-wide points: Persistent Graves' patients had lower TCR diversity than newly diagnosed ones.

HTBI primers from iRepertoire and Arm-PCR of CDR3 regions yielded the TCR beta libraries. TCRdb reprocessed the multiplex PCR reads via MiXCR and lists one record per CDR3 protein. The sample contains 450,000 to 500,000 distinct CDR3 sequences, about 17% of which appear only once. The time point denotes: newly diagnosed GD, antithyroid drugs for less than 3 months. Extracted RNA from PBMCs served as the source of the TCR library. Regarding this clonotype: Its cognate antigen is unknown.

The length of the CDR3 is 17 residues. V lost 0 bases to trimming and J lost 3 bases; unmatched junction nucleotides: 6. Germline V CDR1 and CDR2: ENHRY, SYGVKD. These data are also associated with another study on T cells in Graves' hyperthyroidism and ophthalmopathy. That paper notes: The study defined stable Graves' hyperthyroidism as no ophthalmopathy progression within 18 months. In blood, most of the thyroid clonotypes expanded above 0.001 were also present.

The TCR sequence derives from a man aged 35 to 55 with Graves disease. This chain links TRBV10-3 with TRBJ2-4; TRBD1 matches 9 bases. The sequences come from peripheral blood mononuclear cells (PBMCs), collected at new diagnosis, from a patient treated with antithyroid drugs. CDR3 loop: CAISESTGQGGKNIQYF. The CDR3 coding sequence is TGTGCCATCAGTGAGTCGACGGGACAGGGAGGCAAAAACATTCAGTACTTC.